This T cell receptor beta chain comes out of a study of cytomegalovirus exposure and HLA in healthy donors. The overall study: Prior work identified around 120 million unique TCR beta sequences in 150 million to 200 million T cells. General study findings and limits: A later analysis linked 16,951 TCR beta sequences to HLA alleles at 0.05 false discovery rate. A classifier reportedly called cytomegalovirus status with high sensitivity and specificity.

The donors, nominally healthy at sampling, likely had unrecorded immune exposures. V dropped 2 bases and J dropped 4; count of bases not matched to a gene: 3. The CDR3 contains 13 residues. Germline CDR1 reads SQVTM; CDR2 reads ANQGSEA. A multiplex PCR was run with 60 Vbeta primers and 13 Jbeta primers. Assay used: immunoSEQ multiplex PCR; TCRdb lists only in-frame clones, some missing. The sample has approximately 140,000 clones; about 81% are singletons. The count of this clone is one. What it binds is not known. The chain carries TRBV29-1 and TRBJ2-5; 8 bases map to TRBD1. This clonotype originated in a woman between 40 and 55 years old in good health and CMV-seropositive. Source material: PBMCs. In DNA form, the CDR3 reads TGCAGCGTTGAATCCGGGACAGGAGAGACCCAGTACTTC. It is translated as CSVESGTGETQYF.